The 26 T cell receptor beta chains below all came from one sample that was sequenced in a study of blood T cell repertoires in COVID-19 (dated by TCRdb to 2020 to 2021). Preparation of the library involved the immunoSEQ multiplex PCR assay. TCRdb carries this immuneACCESS record with in-frame sequences only. Its versions omit some clonotypes, under half of them owing to an unresolved V gene in the studies checked, with the rest unexplained. This sample has 75,000 to 100,000 clones in its table, and approximately 89% of those were observed once. The ten largest clonotypes hold just under 20% of the sample. The sequenced material came from peripheral blood. All receptors come from a human donor in a cohort sampled during active COVID-19.

CDR3 nucleotides: TGTGCCAGCACACAGGATTATTATGGCTACACCTTC. It specifies CASTQDYYGYTF. The J gene is TRBJ1-2, the V gene TRBV6-5, with D maybe TRBD1 (5 bases). In germline, CDR1 is MNHEY, CDR2 SVGAGI. V shed 7 bases and J shed 5 bases, with 11 bases lying between them. The length of the CDR3 is 12 residues.

This clone was seen a few times. The V and J genes are TRBV3-1 (or the pseudogene TRBV3-2) and TRBJ2-7, with 7 bases fitting TRBD1. The CDR3 runs 14 residues. Germline assignment: CDR1 LGHDT and CDR2 YNNKEL (reference sequence). Losses at the gene ends were 1 base for V and 6 bases for J; bases not matched to a gene: 6. In DNA form, the CDR3 reads TGTGCCAGCAGCCAAGCAGGGGGACGGAGCGAGCAGTACTTC. This translates into CASSQAGGRSEQYF.

The rearrangement links TRBV7-9 to TRBJ2-1; TRBD1 aligns across 8 bases. Trimming cost V 5 bases and J 6 bases; bases outside gene matches: 12. Germline-derived CDR1 and CDR2 are SEHNR and FQNEAQ (reference sequence). CDR3 length: 16 amino acids. The CDR3 DNA reads as TGTGCCAGCAGCCGAGCAGGTGGGACAGGCCTCAATGAGCAGTTCTTC. Translating it yields CASSRAGGTGLNEQFF.

The chain joins TRBV19 to TRBJ2-7, with no clear D. CDR3 length: 14 residues. The V and J ends lost 2 bases and 3 bases respectively, with 11 bases between them. CDR1 and CDR2 from the germline V gene are LNHDA and SQIVND (reference sequence). CDR3: CASSIMGQNYEQYF. DNA for the CDR3: TGTGCCAGTAGTATAATGGGCCAAAACTACGAGCAGTACTTC.

The chain uses TRBV6-5 and TRBJ2-5, with 8 bases identical to TRBD2. J gave up 5 bases and V 7 bases, and 12 bases lay outside the gene matches. CDR3 length: 15 residues. CDR1 is MNHEY and CDR2 is SVGAGI in the germline V gene. CDR3 residues: CASIPSGGPSETQYF. CDR3 in DNA: TGTGCCAGCATCCCCTCGGGAGGGCCCTCGGAGACCCAGTACTTC.

This chain links TRBV4-3 with TRBJ1-6; no definite D call. Germline V gene sequence: CDR1 LGHNA, CDR2 YSLEER. The ends were cut back, 2 bases at V and 7 bases at J, with 15 bases in the middle. CDR3 length: 16 residues. For the CDR3, the DNA is TGCGCCAGCAGCCAATCCCAAGCGGCCTGGAATTCACCCCTCCACTTT. Translating it yields CASSQSQAAWNSPLHF.

V usage is TRBV2 and J usage is TRBJ2-3; 7 nucleotides align to TRBD2. Germline trimming cut 7 bases from V and 1 base from J; bases unmatched to any gene: 5. The CDR3 extends over 14 amino acids. Germline loops: CDR1 SNHLY, CDR2 FYNNEI. CDR3 region: CASTGGRGTDTQYF. CDR3 nucleotide sequence: TGTGCCAGCACTGGAGGGAGGGGCACAGATACGCAGTATTTT.

This chain links TRBV19 with TRBJ2-2; 11 nucleotides match TRBD1. The trim removed 5 bases at V and 1 base at J, leaving 9 bases unmatched. CDR1 is LNHDA, CDR2 SQIVND, per germline (reference sequence). CDR3 size: 18 residues. Here the CDR3 reads CASSPYGQGALNTGELFF. The CDR3 DNA reads as TGTGCCAGTAGTCCATATGGACAGGGGGCTTTGAACACCGGGGAGCTGTTTTTT.

V usage is TRBV29-1 and J usage is TRBJ1-2; weak D call: TRBD1 (5 bases). The CDR3 extends over 11 amino acids. In germline, CDR1 is SQVTM, CDR2 ANQGSEA. The V gene lost 6 bases and the J gene lost 8 bases, with 13 bases spanning the gap. The CDR3 protein is CSVVVGLGYTF. For the CDR3, the DNA is TGCAGCGTCGTAGTGGGGCTGGGCTACACCTTC.

The chain has TRBV6-6 and TRBJ1-3, with TRBD1 matching 10 bases. Per germline, CDR1 MNHNY and CDR2 SVGAGI (reference sequence). The CDR3 runs to 15 residues. Trimming cost V 7 bases and J 3 bases; bases outside gene matches: 6. The CDR3 coding sequence is TGTGCCAGCACCCTGACAGGGGGCAGTGGAAACACCATATATTTT. Amino acid sequence: CASTLTGGSGNTIYF.

The rearrangement joins TRBV19 to TRBJ1-2, with 8 bases identical to TRBD1. The length of the CDR3 is 14 residues. V trimming: 5 bases; J trimming: 4 bases; junction bases outside the gene matches: 6. Looked up from germline, CDR1 is LNHDA and CDR2 is SQIVND (reference sequence). In DNA form, the CDR3 reads TGTGCCAGTAGTCCCCAGACAGGGGTCTATGGCTACACCTTC. Encoded protein: CASSPQTGVYGYTF.

V gene TRBV18 combines with J gene TRBJ2-7; D is unresolved. The CDR3 extends over 16 amino acids. Trimming left V 3 bases short and J 0 bases short, with 15 bases between. The germline V gene has CDR1 KGHSH and CDR2 LQKENI. The CDR3, as DNA: TGTGCCAGCTCACCCCAGGCCCGAGCAGACTCCTACGAGCAGTACTTC. It yields the protein CASSPQARADSYEQYF.

J is TRBJ1-2 and V is TRBV9; D unresolved. CDR3 size: 12 residues. Germline CDR1 is SGDLS and CDR2 is YYNGEE. Trimming shortened V by 3 bases and J by 5 bases, and 8 bases separated the two germline ends. CDR3 coding DNA: TGTGCCAGCAGCGCTTCCACTTATGGCTACACCTTC. It yields the protein CASSASTYGYTF. Full variable domain (outside the CDR3, taken from reference TRBV9 and TRBJ1-2): DSGVTQTPKHLITATGQRVTLRCSPRSGDLSVYWYQQSLDQGLQFLIQYYNGEERAKGNILERFSAQQFPDLHSELNLSSLELGDSALYFCASSASTYGYTFGSGTRLTVV.

The chain employs TRBV27 and TRBJ2-3, with D possibly being TRBD2 (6 bases). The germline V gene encodes CDR1 MNHEY and CDR2 SMNVEV (reference sequence). Deletions cut 2 bases from V and 6 bases from J, with 6 bases between. The CDR3 is made up of 12 amino acids. The CDR3 here is CASSLGGDTQYF. CDR3 bases: TGTGCCAGCAGTTTAGGGGGGGATACGCAGTATTTT.

This sequence joins TRBV4-2 and TRBJ2-3; TRBD2 agrees at 11 bases. Trimming removed 3 bases from V and 1 base from J; junction bases left unmatched: 3. Looked up from germline, CDR1 is LGHNA and CDR2 is YNFKEQ. The CDR3 loop spans 16 amino acids. The chain's CDR3 is CASSQTGLAGTDTQYF. The DNA of the CDR3 is TGTGCCAGCAGCCAGACGGGACTAGCGGGCACAGATACGCAGTATTTT.

The rearrangement links TRBV7-9 to TRBJ1-1, with no clear D. Germline assignment: CDR1 SEHNR and CDR2 FQNEAQ (reference sequence). Trimming stripped 5 bases from V and 3 bases from J, with 13 bases between. The CDR3 has 14 residues. As DNA, the CDR3 is TGTGCCAGCAGCCTAGAAACAGTTGACACTGAAGCTTTCTTT. Protein: CASSLETVDTEAFF.

The count of this clone is one. The V call is TRBV28, the J call TRBJ1-3; D is ambiguous. Trimming stripped 5 bases from V and 0 bases from J, with 17 bases between. CDR1 and CDR2 (germline): MDHEN, SYDVKM. The CDR3 is made up of 17 amino acids. The CDR3 region is CASSLPGLKYSGNTIYF. The CDR3, as DNA: TGTGCCAGCAGTCTCCCTGGACTGAAGTACTCTGGAAACACCATATATTTT.

On this clone: Other DNA sequences within the sample encode an identical CDR3. The J gene is TRBJ1-2, the V gene TRBV7-3; D gene uncertain. The CDR3 runs to 14 residues. In germline, CDR1 is SGHTA, CDR2 FQGTGA. Trimming removed 4 bases from V and 4 bases from J, with 13 bases in between. CDR3 residues: CASSSDGLFYGYTF. CDR3 coding DNA: TGTGCCAGCAGCTCGGACGGACTATTCTATGGCTACACCTTC.

J is TRBJ1-1 and V is TRBV3-1 (or the pseudogene TRBV3-2), with D hard to call. Germline loops: CDR1 LGHDT, CDR2 YNNKEL (reference sequence). This CDR3 has 17 residues. Trimming took 0 bases from V and 2 from J, leaving 16 bases between them. As DNA, the CDR3 is TGTGCCAGCAGCCAAGAGGTCCTATTGAAAAGTAACACTGAAGCTTTCTTT. This sequence encodes CASSQEVLLKSNTEAFF.

J is TRBJ2-5 and V is TRBV29-1; no definite D call. V was shortened by 5 bases and J by 2 bases, with 6 bases between the two germline ends. The CDR3 extends over 11 amino acids. CDR1 and CDR2 from the germline V gene are SQVTM and ANQGSEA. This chain's CDR3 is CSVFPQETQYF. The CDR3 nucleotides are TGCAGCGTTTTTCCTCAAGAGACCCAGTACTTC.

This clone has just a few counts. CDR3 in amino acids: CASSFRGNSPLHF. CDR3 sequence (DNA): TGTGCCAGCAGTTTCAGGGGGAATTCACCCCTCCACTTT. This sequence joins TRBV27 and TRBJ1-6, with 7 bases lining up with TRBD1. CDR1 and CDR2 (germline): MNHEY, SMNVEV (reference sequence). CDR3 length: 13 residues. Trimming took 3 bases from V and 7 from J; bases not matched to a gene: 0.

The chain couples TRBV19 to TRBJ2-2, with 12 bases fitting TRBD2. The CDR3 contains 22 residues. Germline loops: CDR1 LNHDA, CDR2 SQIVND (reference sequence). Losses at the gene ends were 6 bases for V and 4 bases for J; bases not matched to a gene: 24. The CDR3: CASRSGTWLRLAGEKGTGELFF. CDR3 bases: TGTGCCAGTAGAAGCGGGACCTGGCTTAGACTAGCGGGAGAGAAGGGCACCGGGGAGCTGTTTTTT.

V and J are TRBV19 and TRBJ2-7; 8 nucleotides align to TRBD2. The germline V gene has CDR1 LNHDA and CDR2 SQIVND (reference sequence). V shed 2 bases and J 6 bases; nucleotides not matched to a gene: 6. The CDR3 loop spans 14 amino acids. CDR3 loop: CASSISGRILEQYF. The DNA of the CDR3 is TGTGCCAGTAGTATAAGCGGGAGAATTCTCGAGCAGTACTTC.

The chain has TRBV7-2 and TRBJ1-2, with D possibly being TRBD1 (5 bases). Trimming cost V 1 base and J 8 bases, with 17 bases left between them. From germline, CDR1 is SGHTA and CDR2 FQGNSA. The CDR3 spans 15 residues. Written as DNA, the CDR3 is TGTGCCAGCAGCTTAGTGCGGGGGGTTATGGAGGGCTACACCTTC. It codes for CASSLVRGVMEGYTF.

This rearrangement joins TRBV11-3 to TRBJ2-1, with TRBD1 matching over 7 bases. This CDR3 comprises 12 residues. V was clipped by 5 bases and J by 8 bases; unmatched bases: 3. Germline assignment: CDR1 SGHNT and CDR2 YENEEA. CDR3 in amino acids: CASSVTGYEQFF. The CDR3, as DNA: TGTGCCAGCAGCGTGACAGGGTATGAGCAGTTCTTC.

J is TRBJ2-2 and V is TRBV7-8; TRBD2 matches 14 bases. Germline-derived CDR1 and CDR2 are SGHVS and FQNEAQ. V lost 5 bases, J lost 3 bases, and 17 bases stayed unmatched. This CDR3 has 21 residues. CDR3 DNA sequence: TGTGCCAGCAGCCGACACAGATCGGGACTAGCGGGAGTTTACGACACCGGGGAGCTGTTTTTT. It codes for CASSRHRSGLAGVYDTGELFF.